This is a list of T cell receptor beta chains from one sample in a study of blood T cell repertoires in COVID-19. Sequenced by immunoSEQ multiplex PCR; TCRdb stores in-frame clones only, minus some. This sample yields about 130,000 clones, of which about 79% are seen a single time; 30% to 45% belongs to the top ten. The sequencing sample was made of peripheral blood. The receptors were gathered from a middle-aged man with active or convalescent COVID-19. CDR3s include the opening cysteine and the closing phenylalanine or tryptophan. Each record gives: J gene, V gene, D gene, clone size, CDR3 DNA, CDR3 protein. The D gene is left open where the match is weak. The size field is filled for only some rows; it gives once, few, many or a size class.

J gene: TRBJ2-7
V gene: TRBV29-1
D gene: TRBD2
clone size: .
CDR3 DNA: TGCAGCGTTGAAGGGAGCGGGAGGGCCTACGAGCAGTACTTC
CDR3 protein: CSVEGSGRAYEQYF

J gene: TRBJ1-6
V gene: TRBV12-3/TRBV12-4
D gene: .
clone size: .
CDR3 DNA: TGTGCCACCCAAGGAGATTATAATTCACCCCTCCACTTT
CDR3 protein: CATQGDYNSPLHF

J gene: TRBJ2-7
V gene: TRBV6-6
D gene: .
clone size: .
CDR3 DNA: TGTGCCAGCAGTCCCGGACTGTCCGAGCAGTACTTC
CDR3 protein: CASSPGLSEQYF

J gene: TRBJ1-3
V gene: TRBV18
D gene: TRBD1
clone size: .
CDR3 DNA: TGTGCCAGCTCACCGACAGGGTCCACCTCTGGAAACACCATATATTTT
CDR3 protein: CASSPTGSTSGNTIYF

J gene: TRBJ1-3
V gene: TRBV7-3
D gene: .
clone size: .
CDR3 DNA: TGTGCCAGCAGCTTAACGGGACATTCTTACCCTGGAAACACCATATATTTT
CDR3 protein: CASSLTGHSYPGNTIYF

J gene: TRBJ2-5
V gene: TRBV5-1
D gene: TRBD2
clone size: .
CDR3 DNA: TGCGCCAGCAAAGGCGGGGGGTCAGAGACCCAGTACTTC
CDR3 protein: CASKGGGSETQYF

J gene: TRBJ1-5
V gene: TRBV30
D gene: .
clone size: .
CDR3 DNA: TGTGCCTGGAGTGTTTCAGGTTATCAGCCCCAGCATTTT
CDR3 protein: CAWSVSGYQPQHF

J gene: TRBJ2-1
V gene: TRBV6-6
D gene: .
clone size: .
CDR3 DNA: TGTGCCAGCAGTTACTCCGGCGGGTACAATGAGCAGTTCTTC
CDR3 protein: CASSYSGGYNEQFF

J gene: TRBJ1-2
V gene: TRBV5-6
D gene: .
clone size: .
CDR3 DNA: TGTGCCAGCAGTTGGGGACGGGAGGACTATGGCTACACCTTC
CDR3 protein: CASSWGREDYGYTF

J gene: TRBJ2-1
V gene: TRBV4-2
D gene: .
clone size: .
CDR3 DNA: TGTGCCAGCAGCGTACCTCCGCGGCGGGGAGCGAATGAGCAGTTCTTC
CDR3 protein: CASSVPPRRGANEQFF

J gene: TRBJ2-1
V gene: TRBV6-1
D gene: TRBD2
clone size: .
CDR3 DNA: TGTGCCAGCAGTGATACTAGCGGGATGGTTAATGAGCAGTTCTTC
CDR3 protein: CASSDTSGMVNEQFF

J gene: TRBJ2-7
V gene: TRBV30
D gene: TRBD1
clone size: .
CDR3 DNA: TGTGCCTGGACTCGTACCGGGACAGGGATCTACGAGCAGTACTTC
CDR3 protein: CAWTRTGTGIYEQYF

J gene: TRBJ1-3
V gene: TRBV5-1
D gene: TRBD1
clone size: .
CDR3 DNA: TGCGCCAGCAGCCTACAGGGGGCCGATCCTGGAAACACCATATATTTT
CDR3 protein: CASSLQGADPGNTIYF

J gene: TRBJ1-5
V gene: TRBV2
D gene: TRBD1
clone size: .
CDR3 DNA: TGTGCCAGCAGTCCGACAGGGTTGGAAAATCAGCCCCAGCATTTT
CDR3 protein: CASSPTGLENQPQHF

J gene: TRBJ2-3
V gene: TRBV2
D gene: TRBD2
clone size: few
CDR3 DNA: TGTGCCAGCAATGTCGGGACTAGCGGAAGAGATACGCAGTATTTT
CDR3 protein: CASNVGTSGRDTQYF

J gene: TRBJ1-1
V gene: TRBV6-2/TRBV6-3
D gene: TRBD1
clone size: once
CDR3 DNA: TGTGCCAGCAGTCACACGACAGGGACCACTGAAGCTTTCTTT
CDR3 protein: CASSHTTGTTEAFF

J gene: TRBJ2-1
V gene: TRBV7-9
D gene: TRBD2
clone size: many
CDR3 DNA: TGTGCCAGCAGCTCCGGGACTAGCGCCGAGCAGTTCTTC
CDR3 protein: CASSSGTSAEQFF

J gene: TRBJ1-1
V gene: TRBV5-1
D gene: .
clone size: .
CDR3 DNA: TGCGCCAGCAGTTCAGGGATAGCTGAAGCTTTCTTT
CDR3 protein: CASSSGIAEAFF

J gene: TRBJ1-2
V gene: TRBV30
D gene: .
clone size: few
CDR3 DNA: TGTGCCTGGAGTCCTAGCGGCCTTTATGGCTACACCTTC
CDR3 protein: CAWSPSGLYGYTF

J gene: TRBJ1-3
V gene: TRBV6-5
D gene: TRBD1
clone size: few
CDR3 DNA: TGTGCCAGCAGTTCTCGGGACAGGGGAAACACCATATATTTT
CDR3 protein: CASSSRDRGNTIYF

J gene: TRBJ2-1
V gene: TRBV5-1
D gene: TRBD2
clone size: .
CDR3 DNA: TGCGCCAGCAGTCGGCTAGCGGGGGTTAACAATGAGCAGTTCTTC
CDR3 protein: CASSRLAGVNNEQFF

J gene: TRBJ1-1
V gene: TRBV28
D gene: TRBD1
clone size: .
CDR3 DNA: TGTGCCAGCAGTTTAGAGTTAACAGCACCGGGACAGGGGGACACTGAAGCTTTCTTT
CDR3 protein: CASSLELTAPGQGDTEAFF

J gene: TRBJ2-3
V gene: TRBV5-1
D gene: TRBD2
clone size: .
CDR3 DNA: TGCGCCAGCAGGCTGGGTACTAGCGGGAGAGCGGATACGCAGTATTTT
CDR3 protein: CASRLGTSGRADTQYF

J gene: TRBJ1-6
V gene: TRBV5-3
D gene: TRBD1
clone size: .
CDR3 DNA: TGTGCCATTTTCCGGGACAGGAAGGGCTCCTATAATTCACCCCTCCACTTT
CDR3 protein: CAIFRDRKGSYNSPLHF

J gene: TRBJ1-3
V gene: TRBV6-4
D gene: .
clone size: once
CDR3 DNA: TGTGCCAGCAGTGACGGGCGCTCGGGGGTAAGCACCATATATTTT
CDR3 protein: CASSDGRSGVSTIYF

J gene: TRBJ2-2
V gene: TRBV24-1
D gene: TRBD2
clone size: .
CDR3 DNA: TGTGCCACCAGTGATTCTGGGGGTTCCTACAAGCGGGGGAACACCGGGGAGCTGTTTTTT
CDR3 protein: CATSDSGGSYKRGNTGELFF

J gene: TRBJ2-2
V gene: TRBV7-9
D gene: .
clone size: .
CDR3 DNA: TGTGCCAGGGGGGCCAGGAACACCGGGGAGCTGTTTTTT
CDR3 protein: CARGARNTGELFF